Following are 7 T cell receptor beta chains from one sample sequenced in a study of PD-L1 blockade in urothelial cancer. Time point here: peripheral blood 6 weeks after treatment start. The method was immunoSEQ multiplex PCR; TCRdb's version includes in-frame clones alone and lacks a portion of them. The profile covers roughly 45,000 clones, with roughly four fifths appearing a single time and around 14% taken by the ten largest. The starting material was PBMCs, obtained around atezolizumab (anti-PD-L1) treatment. These receptors came from a man aged 60 to 75 with urothelial cancer.

V usage is TRBV15 and J usage is TRBJ2-5; the D gene is possibly TRBD1 (6 bases). The CDR3 is 16 amino acids. Germline CDR1 is LNHNV and CDR2 is YYDKDF (reference sequence). Trimming took off 1 base at V and 0 bases at J, with 12 bases between the two ends. The CDR3 DNA is TGTGCCACCAGCAGAGGGGCAGGGGAGTACCAAGAGACCCAGTACTTC. This codes for CATSRGAGEYQETQYF.

The V call is TRBV6-4, the J call TRBJ2-7; D is ambiguous. The CDR3 runs to 14 residues. CDR1 is MRHNA, CDR2 SNTAGT, per germline. The V end lost 8 bases, the J end lost 5 bases, and 19 bases lay between the germline ends. CDR3 amino acids: CASYPTDRSDEQYF. The CDR3 bases are TGTGCCAGCTATCCGACTGACCGATCCGACGAGCAGTACTTC.

CDR3 DNA: TGTGCCAGTAGTATTAGTGCCGGGCAGCCCCAGCATTTT. Its translation: CASSISAGQPQHF. V usage is TRBV19 and J usage is TRBJ1-5, with unresolved D. This CDR3 comprises 13 residues. CDR1 is LNHDA, CDR2 SQIVND, per germline (reference sequence). Trimming pared 3 bases from V and 7 bases from J, leaving 10 bases between.

The chain employs TRBV19 and TRBJ2-7; tentatively, D is TRBD1 (6 bases). CDR3 length equals 13 residues. CDR1 is LNHDA and CDR2 is SQIVND in the germline V gene (reference sequence). V was trimmed by 4 bases and J by 5 bases, leaving 12 bases between them. The CDR3 is CASSSKGTNEQYF. DNA of the CDR3: TGTGCCAGTAGTAGCAAGGGGACAAACGAGCAGTACTTC.

This chain uses TRBV6-1 with TRBJ1-3; 7 bases are shared with TRBD1. The CDR3 consists of 15 residues. Per the germline V gene, CDR1 is MNHNS and CDR2 is SASEGT. V trimming: 5 bases; J trimming: 2 bases; junction bases outside the gene matches: 6. CDR3 residues: CASSLTGMPGNTIYF. The CDR3 region has the DNA TGTGCCAGCAGTCTGACAGGGATGCCTGGAAACACCATATATTTT.

This chain uses TRBV2 with TRBJ2-5; TRBD2 matches 8 bases. The trim removed 10 bases at V and 4 bases at J, leaving 8 bases unmatched. The CDR3 totals 13 residues. CDR1 SNHLY and CDR2 FYNNEI come from the germline V gene. Written as DNA, the CDR3 is TGTGCCAACTCCCGGGGGGGAAGAGAGACCCAGTACTTC. Residues: CANSRGGRETQYF. The full variable domain, its missing parts supplied by reference TRBV2 and TRBJ2-5, is EPEVTQTPSHQVTQMGQEVILRCVPISNHLYFYWYRQILGQKVEFLVSFYNNEISEKSEIFDDQFSVERPDGSNFTLKIRSTKLEDSAMYFCANSRGGRETQYFGPGTRLLVL.

V gene TRBV5-1 combines with J gene TRBJ2-7; 7 nucleotides agree with TRBD1. CDR1 SGHRS and CDR2 YFSETQ come from the germline V gene. CDR3 size: 16 residues. The ends lost 4 bases at V and 1 base at J; junction bases unmatched: 11. The CDR3, as DNA: TGCGCCAGCAGCATCTCACCGGGACAGCGGTCCTACGAGCAGTACTTC. Amino acids: CASSISPGQRSYEQYF.